The source of this TCR beta chain is a study of blood T cell repertoires in COVID-19. Study summary: COVID-19 samples from acute and convalescent phases originated in the United States, Italy and Spain. PBMCs, B-cell-depleted T cells, or T cells provided the cDNA or gDNA that made up the material.

Losses at the gene ends were 4 bases for V and 5 bases for J; bases not matched to a gene: 6. The length of the CDR3 is 14 residues. CDR1 is SGHRS and CDR2 is YFSETQ in the germline V gene. As originally analysed: Estimates of nucleated cell counts were drawn from the amplification of reference gene primers. This table comes from immunoSEQ multiplex PCR, and its TCRdb copy is limited to in-frame clones, with some not included. V, J and clone size are taken as reported in that table, and D and trimming were inferred from the DNA itself. Of approximately 98,000 clones listed, over 80% are singletons. This TCR was recovered from a woman aged 65 to 85 with acute or convalescent COVID-19. Sequencing was performed on peripheral blood. V and J are TRBV5-1 and TRBJ2-5; 9 bases agree with TRBD1. CDR3 coding DNA: TGCGCCAGCAGCAAACAGGGGGCATGGGAGACCCAGTACTTC. This encodes CASSKQGAWETQYF.